The clone carrying this T cell receptor beta chain was observed at least ten times. The target antigen is unknown. The data originate from a study of T cells in Graves' hyperthyroidism and ophthalmopathy. Study-wide results and caveats: Researchers found most expanded thyroid clonotypes above 0.001 in blood as well.

From germline, CDR1 is KGHDR and CDR2 SFDVKD. The CDR3 runs to 13 residues. The V gene lost 6 bases and the J gene lost 5 bases, with 12 bases spanning the gap. Template material for amplifying TCR beta CDR3 regions consisted of RNA transcripts. First-round RT-PCR targeting the TCR CDR3 was performed with the HTBI primer set. TCRdb ran MiXCR on the multiplex PCR reads and lists one entry per CDR3 protein. The sample holds roughly 500,000 distinct CDR3 sequences, about 46% seen once. The sample comprised peripheral blood or thyroid tissue (not recorded which). V is TRBV24-1 and J is TRBJ2-5; a possible D gene is TRBD1 (5 bases). The sequence was obtained from an adult woman with Graves' disease, either hyperthyroidism or ophthalmopathy (not recorded which). CDR3 region: CATSPPGRETQYF. Written as DNA, the CDR3 is TGTGCCACCAGTCCCCCAGGGCGGGAGACCCAGTACTTC.